This record looks at one TCR beta chain sequence and its context. Its antigen is unknown. Per-base qualities were not stored, and no clone one base away is much larger. Receptor amplification or capture employed the immunoSEQ multiplex PCR assay. TCRdb carries this immuneACCESS record with in-frame sequences only. Its versions omit some clonotypes, under half of them owing to an unresolved V gene in the studies checked, with the rest unexplained. The sample has about 55,000 clones on record, around 94% of them singletons. The top ten clonotypes cover 2% to 3% of the sample. This sample is part of a study of T cell changes during pregnancy in multiple sclerosis (dated by TCRdb to the late 2010s). At the level of the whole study: The study looked at changes in the T cell repertoire across pregnancy in women with multiple sclerosis.

The CDR1 and CDR2 encoded by the germline V gene (reference sequence) are GTSNPN and SVGIG. Measured from the cysteine to the phenylalanine, the CDR3 is 10 residues long. The CDR3 DNA has 30 bases and is translated from base 1. Trimming takes 1 base from V and 5 bases from J, and the germline ends sit 2 bases apart. The rearrangement joined TRBV30 to TRBJ1-1; the D gene remains uncertain. The receptor was derived from a female donor with multiple sclerosis, enrolled in a pregnancy study. The sequencing used CD8+ T cells from peripheral blood mononuclear cells, collected after pregnancy. Read as DNA, the sequence is TGTGCCTGGAGTGCTACTGAAGCTTTCTTT. The resulting protein is CAWSATEAFF.